The rows below give T cell receptor beta chains drawn from one sample of a study of T cell responses to AZD1222 COVID-19 vaccine. Assay: immunoSEQ multiplex PCR; the TCRdb copy retains only in-frame clones and omits some. The table includes 100,000 to 150,000 clones, around 84% detected once. Material: peripheral blood, obtained 28 days after the second AZD1222 dose. These receptor sequences come from an adult who received the AZD1222 COVID-19 vaccine. The CDR3 runs from the conserved cysteine through the conserved F or W. A D gene is named only where the DNA matches it firmly. The size of a clone is reported for some rows only, either as once, few or many, or as a class for expanded clones.

CAWSKNEQYF	TGTGCCTGGTCTAAAAACGAGCAGTACTTC	-	-	TRBV30	TRBJ2-7
CASSLLGWSDGWPEAFF	TGTGCCAGCAGCTTGTTGGGTTGGTCCGATGGGTGGCCTGAAGCTTTCTTT	-	-	TRBV5-4	TRBJ1-1
CASSSRRDRGEAFF	TGTGCCAGCAGCTCCCGCCGGGACAGGGGAGAAGCTTTCTTT	-	TRBD1	TRBV7-9	TRBJ1-1
CASSLYPNYGYTF	TGTGCCAGCAGCTTATACCCGAACTATGGCTACACCTTC	-	-	TRBV11-1	TRBJ1-2
CASSQEGDNEQFF	TGTGCCAGCAGCCAAGAAGGGGACAATGAGCAGTTCTTC	-	-	TRBV3-1/TRBV3-2	TRBJ2-1
CASSVNRGTEAFF	TGTGCCAGTAGTGTAAACAGGGGCACTGAAGCTTTCTTT	-	TRBD1	TRBV19	TRBJ1-1
CATNGVAGDEQYF	TGTGCCACAAACGGGGTAGCGGGCGACGAGCAGTACTTC	once	TRBD2	TRBV6-5	TRBJ2-7
CASSLFGQGTTEAFF	TGTGCCAGCAGCTTATTTGGACAGGGGACCACTGAAGCTTTCTTT	-	TRBD1	TRBV5-6	TRBJ1-1
CASIETGNSNQPQHF	TGTGCCAGCATCGAGACAGGGAACAGCAATCAGCCCCAGCATTTT	-	TRBD1	TRBV2	TRBJ1-5
CSVQKTSPAADTQYF	TGCAGCGTCCAGAAGACTAGTCCGGCCGCAGATACGCAGTATTTT	-	-	TRBV29-1	TRBJ2-3
CASSPTPRADTQYF	TGTGCCAGCAGCCCGACCCCCCGCGCAGATACGCAGTATTTT	-	-	TRBV7-2	TRBJ2-3
CASSHSGSRGSTDTQYF	TGTGCCAGCAGCCATTCCGGATCGCGGGGAAGCACAGATACGCAGTATTTT	-	-	TRBV11-3	TRBJ2-3
CAWSIHSGNTIYF	TGTGCCTGGAGTATTCACTCTGGAAACACCATATATTTT	-	-	TRBV30	TRBJ1-3
CASSLYGGYNEQFF	TGTGCCAGCAGCTTATATGGCGGCTACAATGAGCAGTTCTTC	-	-	TRBV11-2	TRBJ2-1
CASSPRSGQGSNTEAFF	TGTGCCAGCAGCCCCCGGTCGGGACAGGGTTCCAACACTGAAGCTTTCTTT	-	TRBD1	TRBV7-8	TRBJ1-1
CASATSGDRNEQFF	TGTGCCAGCGCGACTAGCGGGGATCGCAATGAGCAGTTCTTC	-	TRBD2	TRBV6-4	TRBJ2-1
CASSVRYEQYF	TGTGCCAGCAGTGTCCGCTACGAGCAGTACTTC	-	-	TRBV2	TRBJ2-7
CASRRGTQETQYF	TGTGCCAGTAGAAGGGGGACCCAAGAGACCCAGTACTTC	once	-	TRBV12-3/TRBV12-4	TRBJ2-5
CASSPELGAARGYTF	TGTGCCAGCAGCCCTGAATTGGGGGCGGCTCGTGGCTACACCTTC	-	-	TRBV9	TRBJ1-2
CASSEQGARYGYTF	TGTGCCAGCTCAGAACAGGGGGCACGCTATGGCTACACCTTC	-	TRBD1	TRBV18	TRBJ1-2
CASSPRLDGVLDTQYF	TGTGCCAGCAGCCCACGGCTCGATGGTGTCTTAGATACGCAGTATTTT	once	-	TRBV7-2	TRBJ2-3
CASSLWGEGNSYEQYF	TGCGCCAGCAGCCTCTGGGGAGAGGGGAACTCCTACGAGCAGTACTTC	-	-	TRBV5-1	TRBJ2-7
CASSQDSTGETQYF	TGTGCCAGCAGCCAAGACTCGACGGGGGAGACCCAGTACTTC	many	-	TRBV3-1/TRBV3-2	TRBJ2-5
CASSPGLVGTGELFF	TGTGCCAGCAGCCCGGGACTAGTGGGCACCGGGGAGCTGTTTTTT	-	TRBD2	TRBV3-1/TRBV3-2	TRBJ2-2
CASSVGTSGSYEQYF	TGTGCCAGCAGCGTTGGGACTAGCGGATCCTACGAGCAGTACTTC	-	TRBD2	TRBV9	TRBJ2-7
CASSFEAGTGALHF	TGTGCCAGCAGCTTCGAGGCCGGGACAGGGGCCCTCCACTTT	once	TRBD1	TRBV5-4	TRBJ1-6
CASSQHQVSSSGYTF	TGCGCCAGCAGCCAGCACCAAGTGTCAAGCTCTGGCTACACCTTC	-	-	TRBV4-1	TRBJ1-2
CASSLARGGEAFF	TGTGCCAGCAGCTTGGCCAGGGGTGGTGAAGCTTTCTTT	-	-	TRBV5-4	TRBJ1-1
CASSESRGGQGVDTQYF	TGTGCCAGCAGCGAAAGCCGAGGGGGACAGGGAGTGGATACGCAGTATTTT	-	TRBD1	TRBV7-3	TRBJ2-3
CASSLSYQYEQYF	TGTGCCAGCAGCTTAAGTTATCAATACGAGCAGTACTTC	few	-	TRBV7-2	TRBJ2-7
CASSLAGTSAPNEQFF	TGTGCCAGCAGCTTAGCCGGGACTAGCGCCCCCAATGAGCAGTTCTTC	-	TRBD2	TRBV7-2	TRBJ2-1
CASSQDLYPRSSYEQYF	TGCGCCAGCAGCCAAGACCTATACCCACGTAGCTCCTACGAGCAGTACTTC	once	-	TRBV4-1	TRBJ2-7
CASSEVHSPYSNQPQHF	TGTGCCAGCAGTGAAGTTCACAGTCCTTATAGCAATCAGCCCCAGCATTTT	once	-	TRBV6-1	TRBJ1-5
CASSWITGGAGNTIYF	TGTGCCAGCAGCTGGATAACAGGGGGCGCGGGAAACACCATATATTTT	-	TRBD1	TRBV3-1/TRBV3-2	TRBJ1-3
CASSYVNFRATGSGYTF	TGTGCCAGCAGTTACGTTAACTTTAGGGCCACAGGGTCCGGCTACACCTTC	-	-	TRBV6-2/TRBV6-3	TRBJ1-2
CASSRGEVESNIQYF	TGTGCCAGCAGTCGCGGGGAAGTTGAATCAAACATTCAGTACTTC	once	-	TRBV6-2/TRBV6-3	TRBJ2-4
CASSLAGTGGSPLHF	TGTGCCAGCAGCTTGGCCGGGACAGGGGGTTCACCCCTCCACTTT	-	TRBD1	TRBV5-4	TRBJ1-6
CSVHQEANYGYTF	TGCAGCGTTCATCAGGAAGCAAACTATGGCTACACCTTC	few	-	TRBV29-1	TRBJ1-2
CASGSSPLHF	TGTGCCAGCGGTAGTTCACCCCTCCACTTT	-	-	TRBV28	TRBJ1-6
CASSETTGNQPQHF	TGTGCCAGCAGTGAAACTACTGGCAATCAGCCCCAGCATTTT	-	-	TRBV2	TRBJ1-5
CASSYSMGEYEQFF	TGTGCCAGCAGTTACTCGATGGGGGAATATGAGCAGTTCTTC	-	-	TRBV6-5	TRBJ2-1
CASSVGLAEPYNEQFF	TGTGCCAGCAGCGTAGGACTAGCGGAGCCATACAATGAGCAGTTCTTC	-	TRBD2	TRBV9	TRBJ2-1
CASTTWTGVGGSPLHF	TGTGCCAGCACCACATGGACAGGCGTTGGGGGTTCACCCCTCCACTTT	-	TRBD1	TRBV3-1/TRBV3-2	TRBJ1-6
CASSLSWGNSYEQYF	TGTGCCAGCAGTTTATCTTGGGGGAACTCCTACGAGCAGTACTTC	-	-	TRBV27	TRBJ2-7
CASSSTYSNQPQHF	TGTGCCAGCAGTTCAACCTATAGCAATCAGCCCCAGCATTTT	-	-	TRBV27	TRBJ1-5